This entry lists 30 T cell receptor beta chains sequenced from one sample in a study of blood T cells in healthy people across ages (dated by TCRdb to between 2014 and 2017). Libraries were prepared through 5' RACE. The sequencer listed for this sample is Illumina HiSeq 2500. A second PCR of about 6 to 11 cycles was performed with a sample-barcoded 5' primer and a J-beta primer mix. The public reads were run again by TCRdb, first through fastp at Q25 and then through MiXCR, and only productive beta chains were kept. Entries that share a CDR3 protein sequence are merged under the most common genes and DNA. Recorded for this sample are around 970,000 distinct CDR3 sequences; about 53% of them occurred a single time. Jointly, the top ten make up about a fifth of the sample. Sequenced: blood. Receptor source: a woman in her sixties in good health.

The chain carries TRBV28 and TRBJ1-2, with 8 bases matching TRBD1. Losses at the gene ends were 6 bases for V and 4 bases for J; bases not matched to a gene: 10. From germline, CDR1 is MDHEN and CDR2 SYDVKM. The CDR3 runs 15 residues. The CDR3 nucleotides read TGTGCCAGCAGGCTCGACAGGGGACGCCCCTATGGCTACACCTTC. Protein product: CASRLDRGRPYGYTF.

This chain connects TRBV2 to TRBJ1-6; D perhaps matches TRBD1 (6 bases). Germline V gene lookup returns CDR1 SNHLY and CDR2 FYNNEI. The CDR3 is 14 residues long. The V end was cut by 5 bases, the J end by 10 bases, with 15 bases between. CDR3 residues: CASSRQDSRSPLHF. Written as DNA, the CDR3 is TGTGCCAGCAGTAGACAGGACTCTAGGTCACCCCTCCACTTT.

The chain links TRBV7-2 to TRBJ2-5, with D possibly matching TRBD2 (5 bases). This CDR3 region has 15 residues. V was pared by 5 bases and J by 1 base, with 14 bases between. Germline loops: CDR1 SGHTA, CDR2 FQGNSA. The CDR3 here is CASSQSRRSQETQYF. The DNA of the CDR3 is TGTGCCAGCAGCCAGAGCCGGAGGAGCCAAGAGACCCAGTACTTC.

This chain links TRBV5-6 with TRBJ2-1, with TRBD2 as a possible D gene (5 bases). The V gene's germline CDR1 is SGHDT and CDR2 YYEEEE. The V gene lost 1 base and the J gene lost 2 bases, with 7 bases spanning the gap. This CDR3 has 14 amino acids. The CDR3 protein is CASSLLAPYNEQFF. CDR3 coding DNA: TGTGCCAGCAGCTTGCTAGCCCCCTACAATGAGCAGTTCTTC.

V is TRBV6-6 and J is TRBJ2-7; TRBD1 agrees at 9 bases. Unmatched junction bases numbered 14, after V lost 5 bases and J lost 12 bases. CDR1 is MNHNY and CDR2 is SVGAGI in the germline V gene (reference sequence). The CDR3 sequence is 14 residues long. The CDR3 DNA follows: TGTGCCAGCAGTCCCGACAGGGGGTCTCTTCATCCGTACTTC. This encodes CASSPDRGSLHPYF.

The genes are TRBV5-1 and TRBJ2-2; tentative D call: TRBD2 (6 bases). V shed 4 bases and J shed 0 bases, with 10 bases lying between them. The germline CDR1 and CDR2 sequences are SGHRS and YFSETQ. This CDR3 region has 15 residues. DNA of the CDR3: TGCGCCAGCAGCCGGCTAGCGACGAACACCGGGGAGCTGTTTTTT. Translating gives CASSRLATNTGELFF.

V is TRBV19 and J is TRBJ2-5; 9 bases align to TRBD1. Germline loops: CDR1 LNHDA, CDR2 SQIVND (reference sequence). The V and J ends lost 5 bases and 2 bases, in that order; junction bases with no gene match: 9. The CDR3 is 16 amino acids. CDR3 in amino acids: CASSFETGQGQETQYF. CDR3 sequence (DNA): TGTGCCAGTAGTTTCGAGACGGGACAGGGACAAGAGACCCAGTACTTC.

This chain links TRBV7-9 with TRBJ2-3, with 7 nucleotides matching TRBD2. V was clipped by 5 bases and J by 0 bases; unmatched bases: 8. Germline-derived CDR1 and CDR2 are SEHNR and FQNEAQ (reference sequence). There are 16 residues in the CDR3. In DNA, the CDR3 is TGTGCCAGCAGCCTCTGGAGCGGGGCTAGCACAGATACGCAGTATTTT. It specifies CASSLWSGASTDTQYF.

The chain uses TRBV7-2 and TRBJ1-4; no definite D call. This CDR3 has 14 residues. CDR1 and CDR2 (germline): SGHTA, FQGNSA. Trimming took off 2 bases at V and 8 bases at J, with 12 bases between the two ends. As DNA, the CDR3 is TGTACCAGCAGCTTATCTACGGGAGCGGAAAAACTGTTTTTT. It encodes CTSSLSTGAEKLFF.

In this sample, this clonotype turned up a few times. The DNA for the CDR3 is TGCAGTGCTGGGACTGGACATGGGGCCAACGTCCTGACTTTC. Amino acids: CSAGTGHGANVLTF. This chain connects TRBV20-1 to TRBJ2-6, with a possible D match to TRBD2 (6 bases). The length of the CDR3 is 14 residues. The V gene lost 5 bases and the J gene lost 3 bases, with 11 bases spanning the gap. CDR1 DFQATT and CDR2 SNEGSKA come from the germline V gene (reference sequence).

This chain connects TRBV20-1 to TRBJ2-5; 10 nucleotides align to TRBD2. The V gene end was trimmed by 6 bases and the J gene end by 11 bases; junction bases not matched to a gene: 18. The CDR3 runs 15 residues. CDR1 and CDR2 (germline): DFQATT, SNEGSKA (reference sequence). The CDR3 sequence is CSALAGGRDYNEQYF. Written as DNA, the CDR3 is TGCAGTGCCTTAGCGGGAGGAAGGGACTACAATGAGCAGTACTTC.

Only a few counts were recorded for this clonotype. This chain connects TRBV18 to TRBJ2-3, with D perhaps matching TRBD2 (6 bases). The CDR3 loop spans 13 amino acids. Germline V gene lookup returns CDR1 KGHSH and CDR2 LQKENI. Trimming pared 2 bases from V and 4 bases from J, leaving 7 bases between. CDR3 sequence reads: CASSPGEADTQYF. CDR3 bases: TGTGCCAGCTCACCAGGGGAGGCAGATACGCAGTATTTT. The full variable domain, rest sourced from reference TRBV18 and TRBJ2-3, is NAGVMQNPRHLVRRRGQEARLRCSPMKGHSHVYWYRQLPEEGLKFMVYLQKENIIDESGMPKERFSAEFPKEGPSILRIQQVVRGDSAAYFCASSPGEADTQYFGPGTRLTVL.

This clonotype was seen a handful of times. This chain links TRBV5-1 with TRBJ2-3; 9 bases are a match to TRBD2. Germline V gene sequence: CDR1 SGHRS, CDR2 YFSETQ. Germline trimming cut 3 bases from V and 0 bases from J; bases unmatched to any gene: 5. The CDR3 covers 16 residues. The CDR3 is CASSSGAGGSTDTQYF. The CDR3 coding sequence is TGCGCCAGCAGCTCGGGAGCGGGAGGAAGCACAGATACGCAGTATTTT. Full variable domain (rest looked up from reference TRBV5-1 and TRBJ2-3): KAGVTQTPRYLIKTRGQQVTLSCSPISGHRSVSWYQQTPGQGLQFLFEYFSETQRNKGNFPGRFSGRQFSNSRSEMNVSTLELGDSALYLCASSSGAGGSTDTQYFGPGTRLTVL.

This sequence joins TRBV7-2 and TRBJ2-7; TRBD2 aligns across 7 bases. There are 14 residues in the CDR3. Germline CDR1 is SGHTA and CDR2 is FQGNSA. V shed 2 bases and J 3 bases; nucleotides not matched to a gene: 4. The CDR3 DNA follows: TGTGCCAGCAGCTTAAAACTAGCGTTCTACGAGCAGTACTTC. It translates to CASSLKLAFYEQYF.

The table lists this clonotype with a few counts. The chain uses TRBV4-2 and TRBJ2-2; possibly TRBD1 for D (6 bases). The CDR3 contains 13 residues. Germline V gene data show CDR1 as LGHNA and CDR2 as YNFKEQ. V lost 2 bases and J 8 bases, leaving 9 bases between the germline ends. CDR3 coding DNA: TGTGCCAGCAGCCAACAGGGGAGAGGGGAGCTGTTTTTT. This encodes CASSQQGRGELFF.

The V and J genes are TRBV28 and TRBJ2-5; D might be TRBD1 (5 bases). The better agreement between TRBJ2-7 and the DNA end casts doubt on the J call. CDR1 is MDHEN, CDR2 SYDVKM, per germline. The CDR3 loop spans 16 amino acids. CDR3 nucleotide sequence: TGTGCCAGCAGTTTAGGGGCCGAGCTCTGGGTAGTCGAGCAGTACTTC. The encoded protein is CASSLGAELWVVEQYF.

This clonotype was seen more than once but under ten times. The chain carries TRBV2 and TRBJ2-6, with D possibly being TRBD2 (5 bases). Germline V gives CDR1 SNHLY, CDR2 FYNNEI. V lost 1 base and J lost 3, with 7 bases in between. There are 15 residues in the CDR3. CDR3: CASSEGGIGANVLTF. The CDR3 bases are TGTGCCAGCAGTGAAGGAGGGATTGGGGCCAACGTCCTGACTTTC.

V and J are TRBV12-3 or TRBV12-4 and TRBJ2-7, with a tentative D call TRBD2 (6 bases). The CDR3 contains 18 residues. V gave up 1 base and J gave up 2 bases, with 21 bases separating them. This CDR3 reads CASSLVRVGSGTPYEQYF. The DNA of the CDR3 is TGTGCCAGCAGTTTAGTGAGGGTTGGTAGCGGAACACCCTACGAGCAGTACTTC.

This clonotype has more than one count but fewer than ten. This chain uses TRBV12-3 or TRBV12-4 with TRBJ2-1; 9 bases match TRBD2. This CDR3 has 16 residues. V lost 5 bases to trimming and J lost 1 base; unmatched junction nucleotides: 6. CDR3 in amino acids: CASSTRLAASYNEQFF. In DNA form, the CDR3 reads TGTGCCAGCAGTACGCGACTAGCGGCTTCCTACAATGAGCAGTTCTTC.

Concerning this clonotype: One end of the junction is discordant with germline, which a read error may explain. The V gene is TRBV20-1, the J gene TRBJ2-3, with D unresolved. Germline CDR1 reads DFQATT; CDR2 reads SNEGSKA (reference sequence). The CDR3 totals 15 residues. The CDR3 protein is CSVRVEPALTDTQYF. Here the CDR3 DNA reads TGCAGTGTTAGAGTAGAGCCAGCCCTCACAGATACGCAGTATTTT.

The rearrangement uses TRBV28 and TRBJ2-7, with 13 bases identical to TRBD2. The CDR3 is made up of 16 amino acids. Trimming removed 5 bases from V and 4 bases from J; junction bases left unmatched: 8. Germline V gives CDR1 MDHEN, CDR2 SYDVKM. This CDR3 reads CASSTSGRAYEYEQYF. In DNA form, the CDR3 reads TGTGCCAGCAGTACTAGCGGGAGGGCCTACGAGTACGAGCAGTACTTC.

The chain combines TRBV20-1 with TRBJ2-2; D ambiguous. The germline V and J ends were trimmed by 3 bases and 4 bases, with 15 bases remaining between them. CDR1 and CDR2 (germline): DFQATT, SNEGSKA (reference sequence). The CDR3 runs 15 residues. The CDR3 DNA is TGCAGTGCTAGGGGAAGAAAAGAGAGCACCGGGGAGCTGTTTTTT. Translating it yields CSARGRKESTGELFF.

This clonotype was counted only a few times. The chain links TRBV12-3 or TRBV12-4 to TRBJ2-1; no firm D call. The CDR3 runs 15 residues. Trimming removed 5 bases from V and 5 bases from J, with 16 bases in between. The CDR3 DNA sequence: TGTGCCAGCAGTGACTTAGGACGGGCTAACAATGAGCAGTTCTTC. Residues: CASSDLGRANNEQFF.

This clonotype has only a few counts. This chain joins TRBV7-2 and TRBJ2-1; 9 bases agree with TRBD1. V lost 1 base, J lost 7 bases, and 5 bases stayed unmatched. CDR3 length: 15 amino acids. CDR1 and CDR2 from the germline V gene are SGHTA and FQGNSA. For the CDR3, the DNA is TGTGCCAGCAGCTTAGAGGGACAGGGTTTTAATGAGCAGTTCTTC. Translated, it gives CASSLEGQGFNEQFF.

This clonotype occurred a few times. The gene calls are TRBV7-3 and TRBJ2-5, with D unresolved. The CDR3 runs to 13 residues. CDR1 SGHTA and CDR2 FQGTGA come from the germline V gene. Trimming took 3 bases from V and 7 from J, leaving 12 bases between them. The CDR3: CASSFATKGTQYF. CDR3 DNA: TGTGCCAGCAGCTTTGCAACAAAGGGGACCCAGTACTTC. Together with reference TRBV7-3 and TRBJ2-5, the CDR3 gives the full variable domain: GAGVSQTPSNKVTEKGKYVELRCDPISGHTALYWYRQSLGQGPEFLIYFQGTGAADDSGLPNDRFFAVRPEGSVSTLKIQRTERGDSAVYLCASSFATKGTQYFGPGTRLLVL.

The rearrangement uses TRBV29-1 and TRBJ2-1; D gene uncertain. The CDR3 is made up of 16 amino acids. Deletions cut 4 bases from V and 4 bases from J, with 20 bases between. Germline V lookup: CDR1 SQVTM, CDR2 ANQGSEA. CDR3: CSVASVGRNLYNEQFF. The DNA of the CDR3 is TGCAGCGTTGCTTCCGTCGGGCGGAACCTTTACAATGAGCAGTTCTTC.

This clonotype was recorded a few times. In DNA form, the CDR3 reads TGCGCCAGCAGGCCGACAGGGAAGCTTGGGCAGTACTTC. Its translation: CASRPTGKLGQYF. The chain combines TRBV4-1 with TRBJ2-7; TRBD1 matches at 7 bases. The CDR3 sequence is 13 residues long. The J segment lost 9 bases and the V segment lost 6 bases, leaving 11 bases of the junction unmatched. CDR1 and CDR2 from the germline V gene are MGHRA and YSYEKL.

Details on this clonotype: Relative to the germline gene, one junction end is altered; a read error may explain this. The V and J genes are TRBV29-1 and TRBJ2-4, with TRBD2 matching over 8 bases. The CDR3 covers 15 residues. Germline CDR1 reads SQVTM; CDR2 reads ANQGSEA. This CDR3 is CSAGGPPGAKSIQYF. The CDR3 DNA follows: TGCAGCGCGGGGGGGCCCCCGGGGGCCAAAAGCATTCAGTACTTC.

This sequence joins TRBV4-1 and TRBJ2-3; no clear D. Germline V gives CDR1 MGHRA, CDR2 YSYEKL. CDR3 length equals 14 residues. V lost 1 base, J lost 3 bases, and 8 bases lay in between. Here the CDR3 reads CASSQGPRTDTQYF. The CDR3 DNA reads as TGCGCCAGCAGCCAAGGGCCTAGGACAGATACGCAGTATTTT.

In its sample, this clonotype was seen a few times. The chain's CDR3 is CASSQGVGGGYGYTF. The CDR3 nucleotides read TGTGCCAGCAGCCAAGGGGTAGGGGGCGGATATGGCTACACCTTC. This sequence joins TRBV3-1 and TRBJ1-2; 7 bases fit TRBD1. Trimming cost V 1 base and J 5 bases; bases outside gene matches: 7. There are 15 residues in the CDR3. Per the germline V gene, CDR1 is LGHDT and CDR2 is YNNKEL (reference sequence).